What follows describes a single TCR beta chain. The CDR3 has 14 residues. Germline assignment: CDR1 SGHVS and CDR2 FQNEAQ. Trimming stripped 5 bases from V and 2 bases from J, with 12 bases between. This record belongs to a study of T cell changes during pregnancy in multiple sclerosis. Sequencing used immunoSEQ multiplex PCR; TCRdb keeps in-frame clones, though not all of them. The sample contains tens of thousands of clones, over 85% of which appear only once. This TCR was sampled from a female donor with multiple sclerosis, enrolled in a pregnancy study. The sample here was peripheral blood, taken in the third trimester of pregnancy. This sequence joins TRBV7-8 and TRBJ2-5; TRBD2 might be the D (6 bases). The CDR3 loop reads CASSAGTAQETQYF. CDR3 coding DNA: TGTGCCAGCAGCGCGGGGACGGCGCAAGAGACCCAGTACTTC.